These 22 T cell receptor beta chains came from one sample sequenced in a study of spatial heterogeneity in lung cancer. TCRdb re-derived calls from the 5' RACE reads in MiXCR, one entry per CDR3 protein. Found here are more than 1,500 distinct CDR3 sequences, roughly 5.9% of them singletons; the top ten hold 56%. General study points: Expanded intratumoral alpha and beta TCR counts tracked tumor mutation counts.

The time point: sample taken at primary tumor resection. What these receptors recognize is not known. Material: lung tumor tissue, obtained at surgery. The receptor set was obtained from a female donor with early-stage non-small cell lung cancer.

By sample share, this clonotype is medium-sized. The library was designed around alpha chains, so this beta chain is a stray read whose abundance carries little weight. In DNA form, the CDR3 reads TGTGCCAGCAGCTCGACAGGGAACACTGAAGCTTTCTTT. Protein: CASSSTGNTEAFF. V is TRBV7-3 and J is TRBJ1-1; perhaps TRBD1 as D (6 bases). This CDR3 has 13 residues. Germline CDR1 SGHTA, CDR2 FQGTGA. V gave up 4 bases and J gave up 1 base, with 7 bases separating them. Filled out from reference TRBV7-3 and TRBJ1-1, the complete variable domain reads GAGVSQTPSNKVTEKGKYVELRCDPISGHTALYWYRQSLGQGPEFLIYFQGTGAADDSGLPNDRFFAVRPEGSVSTLKIQRTERGDSAVYLCASSSTGNTEAFFGQGTRLTVV.

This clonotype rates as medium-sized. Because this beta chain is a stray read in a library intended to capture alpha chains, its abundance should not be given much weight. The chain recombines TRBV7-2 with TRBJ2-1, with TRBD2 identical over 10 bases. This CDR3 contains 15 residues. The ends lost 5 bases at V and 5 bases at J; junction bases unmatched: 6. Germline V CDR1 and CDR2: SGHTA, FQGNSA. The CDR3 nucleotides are TGTGCCAGCAGCCCTAGCGGGAGAGGAAACAATGAGCAGTTCTTC. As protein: CASSPSGRGNNEQFF.

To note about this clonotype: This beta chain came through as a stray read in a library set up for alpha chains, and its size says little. CDR3 sequence reads: CATSDLSSGREETQYF. In DNA form, the CDR3 reads TGTGCCACCAGTGATTTGTCTAGCGGGAGGGAAGAGACCCAGTACTTC. The chain carries TRBV24-1 and TRBJ2-5; 12 positions agree with TRBD2. The CDR3 has 16 amino acids. Germline CDR1 reads KGHDR; CDR2 reads SFDVKD. V trimming: 0 bases; J trimming: 3 bases; junction bases outside the gene matches: 1.

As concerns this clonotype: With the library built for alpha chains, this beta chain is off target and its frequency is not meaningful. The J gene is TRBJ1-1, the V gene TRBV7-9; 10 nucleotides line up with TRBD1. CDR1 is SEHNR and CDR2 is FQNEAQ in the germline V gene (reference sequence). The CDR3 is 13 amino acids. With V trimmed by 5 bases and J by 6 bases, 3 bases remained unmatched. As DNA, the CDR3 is TGTGCCAGCAGCCCCGGACAGGGGGCTGAAGCTTTCTTT. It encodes CASSPGQGAEAFF.

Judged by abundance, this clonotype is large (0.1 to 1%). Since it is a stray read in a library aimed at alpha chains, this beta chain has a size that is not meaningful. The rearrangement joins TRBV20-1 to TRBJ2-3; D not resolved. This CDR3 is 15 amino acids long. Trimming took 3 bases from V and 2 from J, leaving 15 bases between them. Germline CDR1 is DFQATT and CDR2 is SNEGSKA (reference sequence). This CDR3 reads CSASKPSPLTDTQYF. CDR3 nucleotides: TGCAGTGCTAGCAAGCCCTCTCCGCTCACAGATACGCAGTATTTT.

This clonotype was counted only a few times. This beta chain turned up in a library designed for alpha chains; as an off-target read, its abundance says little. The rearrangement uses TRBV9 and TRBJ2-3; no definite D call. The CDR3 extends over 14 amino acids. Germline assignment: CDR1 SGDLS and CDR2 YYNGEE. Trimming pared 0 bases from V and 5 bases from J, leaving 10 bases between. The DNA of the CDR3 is TGTGCCAGCAGCGTAGGCGGATACGGAGATACGCAGTATTTT. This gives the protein CASSVGGYGDTQYF.

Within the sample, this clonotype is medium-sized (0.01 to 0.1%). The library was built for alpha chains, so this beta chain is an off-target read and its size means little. For the CDR3, the DNA is TGTGCCAGCAGGGGACAGGGATACGAGCAGTACTTC. Amino acids: CASRGQGYEQYF. V and J are TRBV27 and TRBJ2-7; TRBD1 agrees at 9 bases. The CDR3 consists of 12 residues. The junction had 1 base not matched to a gene; V was cut back by 6 bases and J by 4 bases. CDR1 is MNHEY, CDR2 SMNVEV, per germline (reference sequence).

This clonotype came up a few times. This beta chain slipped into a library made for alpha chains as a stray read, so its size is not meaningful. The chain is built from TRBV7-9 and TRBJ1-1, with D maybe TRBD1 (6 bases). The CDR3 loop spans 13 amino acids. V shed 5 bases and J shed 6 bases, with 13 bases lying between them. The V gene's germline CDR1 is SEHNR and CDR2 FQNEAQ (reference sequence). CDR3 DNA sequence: TGTGCCAGCAGCCGGGACACCAGTCCTGAAGCTTTCTTT. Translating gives CASSRDTSPEAFF.

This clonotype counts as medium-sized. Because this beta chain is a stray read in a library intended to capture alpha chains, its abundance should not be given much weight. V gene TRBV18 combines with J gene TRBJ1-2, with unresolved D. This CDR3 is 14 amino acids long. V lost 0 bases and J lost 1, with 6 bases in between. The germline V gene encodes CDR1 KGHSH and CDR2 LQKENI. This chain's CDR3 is CASSPPVVNYGYTF. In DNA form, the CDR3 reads TGTGCCAGCTCACCACCGGTGGTTAACTATGGCTACACCTTC.

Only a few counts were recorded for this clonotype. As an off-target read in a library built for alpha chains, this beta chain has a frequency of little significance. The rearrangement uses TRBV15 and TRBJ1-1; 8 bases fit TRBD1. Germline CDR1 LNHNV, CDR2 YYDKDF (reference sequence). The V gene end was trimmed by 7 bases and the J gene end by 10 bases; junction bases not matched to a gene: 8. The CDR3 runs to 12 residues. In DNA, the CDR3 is TGTGCCACCAAATCGGCAGGGGGCATAGCTTTCTTT. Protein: CATKSAGGIAFF.

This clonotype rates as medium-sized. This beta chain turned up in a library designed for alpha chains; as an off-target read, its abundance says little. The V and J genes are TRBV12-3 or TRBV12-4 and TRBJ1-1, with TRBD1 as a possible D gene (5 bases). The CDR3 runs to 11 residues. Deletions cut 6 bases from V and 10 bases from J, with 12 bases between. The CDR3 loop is CASSSGTLAFF. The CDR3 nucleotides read TGTGCCAGCAGCTCCGGGACCCTAGCTTTCTTT.

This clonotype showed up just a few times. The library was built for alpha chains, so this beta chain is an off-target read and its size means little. The CDR3 sequence is CATETGMNTEAFF. CDR3 sequence (DNA): TGTGCCACAGAGACAGGGATGAACACTGAAGCTTTCTTT. The J gene is TRBJ1-1, the V gene TRBV7-9; TRBD1 matches 7 bases. Germline CDR1 is SEHNR and CDR2 is FQNEAQ (reference sequence). Trimming took 10 bases from V and 0 from J; bases not matched to a gene: 5. This CDR3 contains 13 residues.

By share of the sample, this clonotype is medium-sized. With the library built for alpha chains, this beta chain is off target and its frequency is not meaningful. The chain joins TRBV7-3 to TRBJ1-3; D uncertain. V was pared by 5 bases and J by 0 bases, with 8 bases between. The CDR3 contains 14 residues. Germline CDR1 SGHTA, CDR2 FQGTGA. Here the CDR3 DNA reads TGTGCCAGCAGCGAGACGAACTCTGGAAACACCATATATTTT. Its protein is CASSETNSGNTIYF.

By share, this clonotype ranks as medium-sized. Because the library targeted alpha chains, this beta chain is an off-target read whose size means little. CDR3 nucleotides: TGCGCCAGCAGCTTTCCAGGGGCAGAGACCCAGTACTTC. Translation: CASSFPGAETQYF. The J gene is TRBJ2-5, the V gene TRBV5-1; possibly TRBD1 for D (6 bases). The germline gives CDR1 SGHRS, CDR2 YFSETQ. With 2 bases removed from V and 4 bases from J, the gap between germline ends came to 9 bases. This CDR3 is 13 amino acids long.

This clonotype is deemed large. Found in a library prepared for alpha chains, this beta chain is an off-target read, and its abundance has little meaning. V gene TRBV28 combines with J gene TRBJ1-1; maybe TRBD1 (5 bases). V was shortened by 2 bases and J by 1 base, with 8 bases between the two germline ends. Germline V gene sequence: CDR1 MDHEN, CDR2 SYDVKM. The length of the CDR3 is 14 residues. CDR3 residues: CASSLGDRNTEAFF. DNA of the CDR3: TGTGCCAGCAGTTTAGGCGACAGGAACACTGAAGCTTTCTTT.

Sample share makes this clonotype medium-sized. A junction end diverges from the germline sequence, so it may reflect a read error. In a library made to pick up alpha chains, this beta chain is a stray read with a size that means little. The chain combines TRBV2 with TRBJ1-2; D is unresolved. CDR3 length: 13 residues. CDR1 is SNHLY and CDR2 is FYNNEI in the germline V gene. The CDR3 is CASSEGMNYGYTF. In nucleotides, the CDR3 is TGTGCCAGCAGCGAAGGGATGAACTATGGCTACACCTTC.

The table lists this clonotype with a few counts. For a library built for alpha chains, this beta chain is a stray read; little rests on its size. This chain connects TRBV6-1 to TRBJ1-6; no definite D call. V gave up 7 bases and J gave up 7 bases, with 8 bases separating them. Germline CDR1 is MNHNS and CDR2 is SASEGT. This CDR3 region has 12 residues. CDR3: CASKSDNSPLHF. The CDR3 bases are TGTGCCAGCAAGTCAGACAATTCACCCCTCCACTTT.

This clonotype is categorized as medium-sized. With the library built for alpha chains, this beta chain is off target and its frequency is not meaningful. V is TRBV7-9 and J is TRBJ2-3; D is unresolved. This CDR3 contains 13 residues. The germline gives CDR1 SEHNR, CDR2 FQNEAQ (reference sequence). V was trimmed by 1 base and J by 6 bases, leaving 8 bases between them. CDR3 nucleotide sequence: TGTGCCAGCAGCTTAGATGAGAGGGATACGCAGTATTTT. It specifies CASSLDERDTQYF.

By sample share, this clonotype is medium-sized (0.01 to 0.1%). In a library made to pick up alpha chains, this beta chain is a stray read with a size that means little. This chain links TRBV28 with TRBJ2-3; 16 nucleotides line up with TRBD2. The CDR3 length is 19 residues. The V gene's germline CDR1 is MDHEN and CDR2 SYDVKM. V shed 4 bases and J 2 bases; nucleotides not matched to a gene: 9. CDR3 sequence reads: CASSSMPGLAGGPTDTQYF. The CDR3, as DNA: TGTGCCAGCAGTTCAATGCCGGGACTAGCGGGAGGGCCCACAGATACGCAGTATTTT.

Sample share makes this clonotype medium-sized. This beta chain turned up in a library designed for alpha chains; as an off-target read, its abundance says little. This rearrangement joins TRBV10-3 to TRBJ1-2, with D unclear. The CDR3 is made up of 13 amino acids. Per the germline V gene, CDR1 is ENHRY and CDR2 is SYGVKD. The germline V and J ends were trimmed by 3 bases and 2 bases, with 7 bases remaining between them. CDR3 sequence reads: CAISDAVNYGYTF. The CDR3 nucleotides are TGTGCCATCAGTGACGCGGTAAACTATGGCTACACCTTC.

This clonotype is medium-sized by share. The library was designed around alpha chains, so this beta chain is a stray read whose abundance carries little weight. The CDR3 reads CASTRAGNDNQPQHF. The CDR3 DNA reads TGTGCCAGTACCCGAGCTGGGAATGACAATCAGCCCCAGCATTTT. The chain employs TRBV19 and TRBJ1-5; no clear D gene. The V end was cut by 7 bases, the J end by 3 bases, with 16 bases between. The germline V gene encodes CDR1 LNHDA and CDR2 SQIVND (reference sequence). The length of the CDR3 is 15 residues.

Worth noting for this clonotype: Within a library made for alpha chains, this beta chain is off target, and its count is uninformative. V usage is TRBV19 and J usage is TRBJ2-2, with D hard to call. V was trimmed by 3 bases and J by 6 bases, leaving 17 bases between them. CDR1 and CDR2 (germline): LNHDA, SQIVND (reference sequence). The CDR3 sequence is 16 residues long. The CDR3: CASSMWATVFSGELFF. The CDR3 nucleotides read TGTGCCAGTAGTATGTGGGCGACCGTCTTCTCCGGGGAGCTGTTTTTT. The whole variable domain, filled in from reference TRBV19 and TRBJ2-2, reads DGGITQSPKYLFRKEGQNVTLSCEQNLNHDAMYWYRQDPGQGLRLIYYSQIVNDFQKGDIAEGYSVSREKKESFPLTVTSAQKNPTAFYLCASSMWATVFSGELFFGEGSRLTVL.